A single sample gave rise to the 17 T cell receptor beta chains below, sequenced in a study of blood T cell repertoires in COVID-19. Generated by immunoSEQ multiplex PCR, the TCRdb table keeps only in-frame clones and is missing some. Of roughly 59,000 clones detected, over 75% appear once; the ten largest clones hold around 10%. Sample: peripheral blood. The receptors were gathered from a human donor in a cohort sampled during active COVID-19.

J is TRBJ2-7 and V is TRBV4-3; tentative D call: TRBD2 (5 bases). Trimming took off 1 base at V and 3 bases at J, with 13 bases between the two ends. The CDR3 is 15 amino acids. The germline V gene has CDR1 LGHNA and CDR2 YSLEER. The chain's CDR3 is CASSQGASPHYEQYF. For the CDR3, the DNA is TGCGCCAGCAGCCAAGGGGCTAGCCCCCACTACGAGCAGTACTTC.

The chain employs TRBV19 and TRBJ1-4, with 9 bases aligning to TRBD1. The length of the CDR3 is 15 residues. J gave up 7 bases and V 5 bases, and 8 bases lay outside the gene matches. CDR1 is LNHDA and CDR2 is SQIVND in the germline V gene (reference sequence). The CDR3 spells CASSWGQGRGEKLFF. CDR3 bases: TGTGCCAGTAGTTGGGGACAGGGCAGAGGTGAAAAACTGTTTTTT.

This clone was found once. The chain uses TRBV19 and TRBJ1-2; 7 bases are shared with TRBD1. The CDR3 loop spans 13 amino acids. V lost 3 bases and J lost 6; bases outside the gene matches: 4. Germline CDR1 is LNHDA and CDR2 is SQIVND (reference sequence). The DNA for the CDR3 is TGTGCCAGTAGTATTGGGACAGTACATGGCTACACCTTC. It translates to CASSIGTVHGYTF.

The chain couples TRBV28 to TRBJ2-1; D gene ambiguous. V dropped 3 bases and J dropped 0 bases, with 15 bases sitting between them. This CDR3 spans 17 amino acids. CDR1 is MDHEN, CDR2 SYDVKM, per germline. Here the CDR3 reads CASSFPPEVSSYNEQFF. The CDR3 DNA reads as TGTGCCAGCAGTTTCCCCCCCGAGGTCAGCTCCTACAATGAGCAGTTCTTC.

The chain employs TRBV2 and TRBJ2-7; 8 nucleotides agree with TRBD1. Looked up from germline, CDR1 is SNHLY and CDR2 is FYNNEI. V was pared by 6 bases and J by 0 bases, with 4 bases of the junction left unmatched. The CDR3 runs 14 residues. The CDR3 DNA reads as TGTGCCAGCAGGGAGGACAGGGTCTCCTACGAGCAGTACTTC. Its translation is CASREDRVSYEQYF.

V is TRBV29-1 and J is TRBJ2-4, with D possibly TRBD1 on 6 matching bases. The V gene lost 5 bases and the J gene lost 2 bases, with 16 bases spanning the gap. Germline values: CDR1 SQVTM, CDR2 ANQGSEA. This CDR3 region has 15 residues. The CDR3: CSVSGEERSKNIQYF. The DNA of the CDR3 is TGCAGCGTTTCAGGGGAAGAGCGGTCCAAAAACATTCAGTACTTC.

There are a few counts of this clone. V and J are TRBV5-6 and TRBJ2-7; tentatively, D is TRBD2 (5 bases). CDR1 is SGHDT and CDR2 is YYEEEE in the germline V gene. Trimming took off 3 bases at V and 3 bases at J, with 7 bases between the two ends. The CDR3 is made up of 12 amino acids. Here the CDR3 reads CASSWTGYEQYF. CDR3 nucleotide sequence: TGTGCCAGCAGCTGGACTGGCTACGAGCAGTACTTC.

The chain has TRBV6-5 and TRBJ1-5; 8 bases line up with TRBD1. The CDR3 sequence is 15 residues long. J was trimmed by 4 bases and V by 5 bases; bases with no gene match: 7. CDR1 MNHEY and CDR2 SVGAGI come from the germline V gene. CDR3 nucleotide sequence: TGTGCCAGCAGTCCCCTGACAGGGGCTAATCAGCCCCAGCATTTT. This encodes CASSPLTGANQPQHF.

This chain connects TRBV5-8 to TRBJ2-3; no definite D call. Between the trimmed V and J ends, which lost 0 bases and 4 bases, there was a span of 9 bases. CDR3 length: 14 amino acids. Germline CDR1 reads SGHTS; CDR2 reads YDEGEE. The CDR3 region has the DNA TGTGCCAGCAGCTTGGGGCCCCAGGCAGATACGCAGTATTTT. Amino acids: CASSLGPQADTQYF.

CDR3 loop: CASSLSGQGEHYGYTF. Written as DNA, the CDR3 is TGTGCCAGCAGCTTATCGGGCCAGGGGGAACACTATGGCTACACCTTC. J is TRBJ1-2 and V is TRBV7-9; 7 bases line up with TRBD1. Germline trimming cut 2 bases from V and 3 bases from J; bases unmatched to any gene: 9. Germline V gene sequence: CDR1 SEHNR, CDR2 FQNEAQ (reference sequence). This CDR3 contains 16 residues. The complete variable domain, with remaining parts taken from reference TRBV7-9 and TRBJ1-2, reads DTGVSQNPRHKITKRGQNVTFRCDPISEHNRLYWYRQTLGQGPEFLTYFQNEAQLEKSRLLSDRFSAERPKGSFSTLEIQRTEQGDSAMYLCASSLSGQGEHYGYTFGSGTRLTVV.

The rearrangement links TRBV4-2 to TRBJ2-7; 7 bases map to TRBD1. CDR1 is LGHNA and CDR2 is YNFKEQ in the germline V gene. The V gene end was trimmed by 0 bases and the J gene end by 7 bases; junction bases not matched to a gene: 12. The CDR3 is 16 amino acids. The CDR3: CASSQDPSRGTGEQYF. CDR3 DNA sequence: TGTGCCAGCAGCCAAGATCCTTCCAGGGGGACGGGGGAGCAGTACTTC.

This clone was observed a few times. Other DNA sequences in the sample encode the same CDR3. J is TRBJ2-3 and V is TRBV11-3, with D unclear. Trimming pared 5 bases from V and 0 bases from J, leaving 9 bases between. Germline-derived CDR1 and CDR2 are SGHNT and YENEEA. This CDR3 spans 14 amino acids. The DNA of the CDR3 is TGTGCCAGCAGCCTAACTTCGAGCACAGATACGCAGTATTTT. Amino acids: CASSLTSSTDTQYF.

On this clone itself: Germline is not matched at one junction end, which may reflect a read error. This rearrangement joins TRBV28 to TRBJ2-7, with D perhaps TRBD2 (6 bases). The CDR3 runs 14 residues. Per the germline V gene, CDR1 is MDHEN and CDR2 is SYDVKM. The CDR3 sequence: CASSYPGTSSEQYF. Here the CDR3 DNA reads TGTGCCAGCAGTTACCCCGGGACTTCCTCCGAGCAGTACTTC.

The rearrangement links TRBV28 to TRBJ1-1, with D possibly matching TRBD1 (5 bases). From germline, CDR1 is MDHEN and CDR2 SYDVKM. V shed 2 bases and J shed 13 bases, with 17 bases lying between them. The CDR3 has 13 amino acids. The CDR3 protein is CASSLVSGEGFFF. For the CDR3, the DNA is TGTGCCAGCAGTTTAGTATCCGGGGAGGGGTTTTTCTTT.

V is TRBV5-1 and J is TRBJ2-2, with D tentatively TRBD1 (6 bases). Trimming took 3 bases from V and 7 from J, leaving 13 bases between them. CDR3 length equals 14 residues. CDR1 is SGHRS and CDR2 is YFSETQ in the germline V gene. The CDR3 here is CASSSPGVVGELFF. The DNA for the CDR3 is TGCGCCAGCAGCTCACCAGGGGTTGTCGGGGAGCTGTTTTTT. Drawing the rest from reference TRBV5-1 and TRBJ2-2, the complete variable domain is KAGVTQTPRYLIKTRGQQVTLSCSPISGHRSVSWYQQTPGQGLQFLFEYFSETQRNKGNFPGRFSGRQFSNSRSEMNVSTLELGDSALYLCASSSPGVVGELFFGEGSRLTVL.

The chain couples TRBV5-1 to TRBJ1-4; D is unresolved. The CDR3 totals 13 residues. Between the trimmed V and J ends, which lost 5 bases and 0 bases, there was a span of 5 bases. Germline CDR1 is SGHRS and CDR2 is YFSETQ. This CDR3 is CASRVATNEKLFF. The CDR3 region has the DNA TGCGCCAGCAGGGTAGCAACTAATGAAAAACTGTTTTTT.

The chain recombines TRBV28 with TRBJ1-6; 10 nucleotides align to TRBD1. V gave up 6 bases and J gave up 8 bases; unmatched junction bases: 7. Germline assignment: CDR1 MDHEN and CDR2 SYDVKM. The CDR3 has 15 residues. The CDR3 region has the DNA TGTGCCAGCAGACCGTGGACAGGGGGTGATTCACCCCTCCACTTT. It is translated as CASRPWTGGDSPLHF.